The next 23 T cell receptor beta chains were all read from a single sample in a study of cytomegalovirus exposure and HLA in healthy donors. This PCR relied on a set of 60 Vbeta primers and 13 Jbeta primers. Some clones are missing from TCRdb's copy, which holds only in-frame ones; the method was immunoSEQ multiplex PCR. The sample holds around 140,000 clones, roughly 70% seen once. The source material was PBMCs. These TCRs come from a man younger than 40 in good health and CMV-seronegative.

The CDR3 DNA reads TGTGCCAGCAGCGTAGGGGCAGACTCCTACGAGCAGTACTTC. This sequence encodes CASSVGADSYEQYF. J is TRBJ2-7 and V is TRBV9; no clear D. Germline-derived CDR1 and CDR2 are SGDLS and YYNGEE. The V end was cut by 0 bases, the J end by 0 bases, with 7 bases between. The CDR3 contains 14 residues.

V gene TRBV10-3 combines with J gene TRBJ2-1, with TRBD2 matching 14 bases. The CDR3 totals 15 residues. With 6 bases clipped from V and 8 bases from J, the junction kept 6 bases outside the gene matches. The germline gives CDR1 ENHRY, CDR2 SYGVKD. The CDR3 sequence: CAIRDTGLAGDEQFF. As DNA, the CDR3 is TGTGCCATCAGAGACACGGGACTAGCGGGAGATGAGCAGTTCTTC.

The genes are TRBV27 and TRBJ2-5, with 8 nucleotides matching TRBD2. V shed 0 bases and J 2 bases; nucleotides not matched to a gene: 5. Looked up from germline, CDR1 is MNHEY and CDR2 is SMNVEV (reference sequence). The CDR3 is 16 amino acids. CDR3 in amino acids: CASSLSAGGGQETQYF. The CDR3 nucleotides read TGTGCCAGCAGTTTATCGGCGGGAGGAGGGCAAGAGACCCAGTACTTC.

The V gene is TRBV11-2, the J gene TRBJ1-1; 8 bases match TRBD1. V lost 2 bases and J lost 6; bases outside the gene matches: 5. Germline loops: CDR1 SGHAT, CDR2 FQNNGV. The CDR3 has 14 residues. The CDR3 region is CASSLRQGTAEAFF. For the CDR3, the DNA is TGTGCCAGCAGCTTACGACAGGGGACGGCTGAAGCTTTCTTT. The whole variable domain, filled in from reference TRBV11-2 and TRBJ1-1, reads EAGVAQSPRYKIIEKRQSVAFWCNPISGHATLYWYQQILGQGPKLLIQFQNNGVVDDSQLPKDRFSAERLKGVDSTLKIQPAKLEDSAVYLCASSLRQGTAEAFFGQGTRLTVV.

This sequence joins TRBV6-5 and TRBJ1-1; 8 nucleotides match TRBD1. The junction had 6 bases not matched to a gene; V was cut back by 3 bases and J by 6 bases. Germline loops: CDR1 MNHEY, CDR2 SVGAGI. The CDR3 consists of 14 residues. DNA of the CDR3: TGTGCCAGCAGTTATATGACAGGGGACCCTGAAGCTTTCTTT. Translating gives CASSYMTGDPEAFF.

The V gene is TRBV5-1, the J gene TRBJ2-7; D is possibly TRBD1 (6 bases). Trimming took off 0 bases at V and 11 bases at J, with 12 bases between the two ends. Germline V gives CDR1 SGHRS, CDR2 YFSETQ. This CDR3 has 12 residues. The CDR3 region is CASSLAPGQEYF. The DNA of the CDR3 is TGCGCCAGCAGCTTGGCCCCGGGACAAGAGTACTTC.

The gene calls are TRBV30 and TRBJ1-2, with a weak D call TRBD1 (5 bases). This CDR3 comprises 13 residues. In germline, CDR1 is GTSNPN, CDR2 SVGIG (reference sequence). Deletions cut 2 bases from V and 2 bases from J, with 9 bases between. CDR3 amino acids: CAWSWEGNYGYTF. The CDR3 region has the DNA TGTGCCTGGAGTTGGGAGGGGAACTATGGCTACACCTTC.

This clone was picked up a small number of times. The rearrangement links TRBV5-1 to TRBJ1-1, with TRBD1 as a possible D gene (5 bases). V dropped 1 base and J dropped 1 base, with 8 bases sitting between them. This CDR3 comprises 14 residues. From germline, CDR1 is SGHRS and CDR2 YFSETQ. The CDR3 coding sequence is TGCGCCAGCAGCTTGTCAGGGTCGAACACTGAAGCTTTCTTT. Protein product: CASSLSGSNTEAFF.

On this clone itself: A junction boundary mismatches the germline segment, possibly from a read error. The rearrangement joins TRBV4-1 to TRBJ2-4; D is undetermined. This CDR3 is built from 16 residues. CDR1 and CDR2 (germline): MGHRA, YSYEKL. The CDR3 sequence is CASSQEYTISKNSQYF. CDR3 sequence (DNA): TGCGCCAGCAGCCAAGAATATACCATATCCAAAAACAGTCAGTACTTC.

The rearrangement links TRBV21-1 to TRBJ2-3; the D call TRBD2 from the table was never checked on the DNA. TRBV21-1 is annotated as a pseudogene. The CDR3 runs 21 residues. The CDR3 here is CASSKGYTSGRVLVPTDTQYF. As DNA, the CDR3 is TGTGCCAGCAGCAAAGGGTACACTAGCGGGAGGGTTTTAGTGCCCACAGATACGCAGTATTTT.

This clone was detected only a few times. The chain employs TRBV18 and TRBJ2-2; the match to TRBD1 covers 11 bases. The CDR3 is made up of 16 amino acids. With 4 bases clipped from V and 4 bases from J, the junction kept 5 bases outside the gene matches. Germline CDR1 KGHSH, CDR2 LQKENI. The CDR3 DNA reads as TGTGCCAGCTCACGGTCCGGGACAGGGGGCACCGGGGAGCTGTTTTTT. Its translation: CASSRSGTGGTGELFF. The full variable domain, its missing parts supplied by reference TRBV18 and TRBJ2-2, is NAGVMQNPRHLVRRRGQEARLRCSPMKGHSHVYWYRQLPEEGLKFMVYLQKENIIDESGMPKERFSAEFPKEGPSILRIQQVVRGDSAAYFCASSRSGTGGTGELFFGEGSRLTVL.

The gene calls are TRBV28 and TRBJ1-6, with 9 bases identical to TRBD1. The CDR3 runs to 15 residues. The J segment lost 7 bases and the V segment lost 5 bases, leaving 6 bases of the junction unmatched. Per germline, CDR1 MDHEN and CDR2 SYDVKM. The CDR3 spells CASSQGQGGNSPLHF. Written as DNA, the CDR3 is TGTGCCAGCAGTCAGGGACAGGGTGGCAATTCACCCCTCCACTTT. Full variable domain (outside the CDR3, taken from reference TRBV28 and TRBJ1-6): DVKVTQSSRYLVKRTGEKVFLECVQDMDHENMFWYRQDPGLGLRLIYFSYDVKMKEKGDIPEGYSVSREKKERFSLILESASTNQTSMYLCASSQGQGGNSPLHFGNGTRLTVT.

The rearrangement links TRBV6-6 to TRBJ1-2; a weak D match, TRBD1 (5 bases). Between the trimmed V and J ends, which lost 6 bases and 0 bases, there was a span of 14 bases. Germline assignment: CDR1 MNHNY and CDR2 SVGAGI (reference sequence). This CDR3 is built from 15 residues. Here the CDR3 DNA reads TGTGCCAGCAGCGTTTCAGGGACTCCTAACTATGGCTACACCTTC. This encodes CASSVSGTPNYGYTF.

J is TRBJ1-2 and V is TRBV27, with 7 bases fitting TRBD1. After removal of 8 bases from V and 13 bases from J, the junction contained 16 bases not matched to a gene. Germline V gives CDR1 MNHEY, CDR2 SMNVEV (reference sequence). The CDR3 is made up of 13 amino acids. The CDR3 region has the DNA TGTGCCAGCTCCCCCCTGGACAGGCCCGGTGTCACCTTC. As protein: CASSPLDRPGVTF.

This sequence joins TRBV14 and TRBJ2-5; D remains unclear. Trimming removed 4 bases at V and 5 bases at J, with 8 bases between. The CDR3 has 12 amino acids. Germline V gene sequence: CDR1 SGHDN, CDR2 FVKESK. CDR3 loop: CASSPSRETQYF. The CDR3 nucleotides read TGTGCCAGCAGCCCCTCTAGGGAGACCCAGTACTTC.

This rearrangement joins TRBV5-1 to TRBJ2-5, with D unresolved. Germline loops: CDR1 SGHRS, CDR2 YFSETQ. The CDR3 totals 13 residues. Trimming took 1 base from V and 3 from J, leaving 7 bases between them. This CDR3 is CASSLMPEETQYF. As DNA, the CDR3 is TGCGCCAGCAGCTTGATGCCAGAAGAGACCCAGTACTTC.

The rearrangement uses TRBV10-3 and TRBJ2-7; D gene uncertain. V dropped 0 bases and J dropped 3 bases, with 12 bases sitting between them. The CDR3 length is 15 residues. Germline CDR1 and CDR2: ENHRY and SYGVKD. CDR3 DNA: TGTGCCATCAGTGAGTCTGCGCTCAGGAACTACGAGCAGTACTTC. This sequence encodes CAISESALRNYEQYF.

The gene calls are TRBV28 and TRBJ1-6, with TRBD1 matching 11 bases. Germline V gene sequence: CDR1 MDHEN, CDR2 SYDVKM. The CDR3 contains 16 residues. The trim removed 5 bases at V and 3 bases at J, leaving 3 bases unmatched. CDR3 DNA sequence: TGTGCCAGCAGTAGGGGGACAGGGGGCTATAATTCACCCCTCCACTTT. Translated: CASSRGTGGYNSPLHF.

Notes on this clone: The CDR3 ends on some other residue instead of the conserved phenylalanine or tryptophan, so this is likely a read error. This chain joins TRBV19 and TRBJ1-5; D is unresolved. CDR1 is LNHDA and CDR2 is SQIVND in the germline V gene (reference sequence). The CDR3 loop spans 15 amino acids. Trimming took 7 bases from V and 2 from J, leaving 15 bases between them. CDR3 in amino acids: CASTQNGGGNQPQHL. The DNA of the CDR3 is TGTGCCAGTACCCAGAACGGTGGGGGCAATCAGCCCCAGCATTTG.

The chain joins TRBV29-1 to TRBJ2-5; TRBD1 matches 7 bases. V lost 6 bases and J lost 5; bases outside the gene matches: 6. This CDR3 has 12 amino acids. Germline CDR1 reads SQVTM; CDR2 reads ANQGSEA. The CDR3 loop is CSVVTGEETQYF. For the CDR3, the DNA is TGCAGCGTCGTCACAGGGGAGGAGACCCAGTACTTC.

Here the CDR3 reads CASSFPDYIGQQFF. The CDR3 DNA reads TGTGCCAGCAGTTTTCCTGACTACATAGGTCAGCAGTTCTTC. The rearrangement links TRBV2 to TRBJ2-1, with TRBD2 as a possible D gene (5 bases). This CDR3 region has 14 residues. From germline, CDR1 is SNHLY and CDR2 FYNNEI. V lost 5 bases to trimming and J lost 11 bases, with 19 bases between them. Drawing the rest from reference TRBV2 and TRBJ2-1, the complete variable domain is EPEVTQTPSHQVTQMGQEVILRCVPISNHLYFYWYRQILGQKVEFLVSFYNNEISEKSEIFDDQFSVERPDGSNFTLKIRSTKLEDSAMYFCASSFPDYIGQQFFGPGTRLTVL.

The CDR3 DNA follows: TGCAGCGTCTGGACAGGGGTCTCCTACGAGCAGTACTTC. Amino acids: CSVWTGVSYEQYF. The J gene is TRBJ2-5, the V gene TRBV29-1; 9 bases map to TRBD1. TRBJ2-7 explains the end of the DNA better; the J call may be wrong. The CDR3 totals 13 residues. Germline V gene data show CDR1 as SQVTM and CDR2 as ANQGSEA.

The rearrangement joins TRBV2 to TRBJ1-5; 8 nucleotides match TRBD1. Germline assignment: CDR1 SNHLY and CDR2 FYNNEI. The trim removed 6 bases at V and 1 base at J, leaving 8 bases unmatched. This CDR3 has 16 amino acids. The DNA for the CDR3 is TGTGCCAGCAGCGCCTTGACAGGGGTCAGCAATCAGCCCCAGCATTTT. Translated, it gives CASSALTGVSNQPQHF.